The rows below give T cell receptor beta chains drawn from one sample of a study of OX40 agonist ivuxolimab in advanced cancers. Data came from immunoSEQ multiplex PCR; TCRdb stores just in-frame clones and leaves some out. The top ten hold approximately 10% of the sample, which has about 68,000 clones, around four fifths seen once. The sequencing used CD4+ or CD8+ T cells sorted from blood, collected in a trial of the OX40 agonist ivuxolimab. All receptors derive from an adult with an advanced solid tumor such as melanoma, head and neck, liver or kidney cancer. CDR3s include the opening cysteine and the closing phenylalanine or tryptophan. D genes are given only for firm matches. Expanded clones are given a class, and other clones once, few, many or no size at all.

d_call,j_call,v_call,cdr3_length,clone_size,cdr3_nt,cdr3_aa
-,TRBJ2-2,TRBV7-9,15,-,TGTGCCAGCAGCCGGGGCGCCACGGGGCCCGGGGAGCTGTTTTTT,CASSRGATGPGELFF
TRBD1,TRBJ1-2,TRBV5-1,14,-,TGCGCCAGCAGCTTGGGGCAGGGGGAGGAAGGCTACACCTTC,CASSLGQGEEGYTF
-,TRBJ2-7,TRBV28,15,few,TGTGCCAGCAGTCCAGTTCTGGACGGGACCTACGAGCAGTACTTC,CASSPVLDGTYEQYF
TRBD2,TRBJ2-1,TRBV2,16,-,TGTGCCAGCAGTGAGGTCGGGGGGAGCTCCTACAATGAGCAGTTCTTC,CASSEVGGSSYNEQFF
-,TRBJ1-5,TRBV5-1,14,-,TGCGCCAGCAGCTTGGGGGTGACGGGTCAGCCCCAGCATTTT,CASSLGVTGQPQHF
-,TRBJ2-5,TRBV5-1,15,once,TGCGCCAGCAGCTTGGGACCTGACAGCCAAGAGACCCAGTACTTC,CASSLGPDSQETQYF
-,TRBJ1-1,TRBV29-1,14,-,TGCAGCGTTTATGGGAGGGGAGGGCACACTGAAGCTTTCTTT,CSVYGRGGHTEAFF
TRBD2,TRBJ2-1,TRBV18,16,-,TGTGCCAGCTCACCCGGGACTAGCGGTTGGTACAATGAGCAGTTCTTC,CASSPGTSGWYNEQFF
TRBD2,TRBJ2-7,TRBV9,15,-,TGTGCCAGCAGCCGTTTTAGCGGGAGTAACGACGAGCAGTACTTC,CASSRFSGSNDEQYF
-,TRBJ1-1,TRBV4-3,14,-,TGCGCCAGCAGCCAAGATTCCCGGAACACTGAAGCTTTCTTT,CASSQDSRNTEAFF
-,TRBJ2-2,TRBV9,13,-,TGTGCCAGCAGCGTCTATCATACCGGGGAGCTGTTTTTT,CASSVYHTGELFF
-,TRBJ2-7,TRBV28,12,-,TGTGCCAGCTCGACAGTCCTATACGAGCAGTACTTC,CASSTVLYEQYF
-,TRBJ2-5,TRBV2,13,-,TGTGCCAGCACAGGACACCCACAAGAGACCCAGTACTTC,CASTGHPQETQYF
TRBD1,TRBJ1-1,TRBV15,14,-,TGTGCCACCAGGGACAGGAGAATGAACACTGAAGCTTTCTTT,CATRDRRMNTEAFF
-,TRBJ2-3,TRBV11-2,15,-,TGTGCCAGCAGCTTCTCCACCCCGGGCACAGATACGCAGTATTTT,CASSFSTPGTDTQYF
TRBD2,TRBJ2-7,TRBV20-1,11,-,TGCAGTGGGACTAGCTTCTACGAGCAGTACTTC,CSGTSFYEQYF
-,TRBJ1-5,TRBV6-6,14,-,TGTGCCAGCAGTGACAGGCCCTCCGGGCAGCCCCAGCATTTT,CASSDRPSGQPQHF
TRBD2,TRBJ2-3,TRBV7-2,14,-,TGTGCCAGCAGCTTCGCGACTAGCGGGGGGACGCAGTATTTT,CASSFATSGGTQYF
TRBD1,TRBJ1-1,TRBV5-5,15,-,TGTGCCAGCAGCCGTGACGGGGACAGGTTGACTGAAGCTTTCTTT,CASSRDGDRLTEAFF
TRBD2,TRBJ2-3,TRBV28,15,few,TGTGCCAGCAGTCGACTAGCGGGAGCCATAGATACGCAGTATTTT,CASSRLAGAIDTQYF
TRBD1,TRBJ1-1,TRBV29-1,15,-,TGCAGCGTTGGCTCAGGGGGCGCCCCGAACACTGAAGCTTTCTTT,CSVGSGGAPNTEAFF
TRBD1,TRBJ1-5,TRBV7-8,14,-,TGTGCCAGCAGCCCAAGAGTTGGGACAGGGAACCAGCATTTT,CASSPRVGTGNQHF
-,TRBJ2-1,TRBV27,11,-,TGTGCCAGCAGTAACTTCTATGAGCAGTTCTTC,CASSNFYEQFF
TRBD1,TRBJ1-2,TRBV5-4,16,-,TGTGCCAGCAGCCAAGTTGGGACAGGGGGGGAGTATGGCTACACCTTC,CASSQVGTGGEYGYTF
TRBD1,TRBJ2-2,TRBV4-1,15,-,TGCGCCAGCAGCCAGGGGGACAGTAAAACCGGGGAGCTGTTTTTT,CASSQGDSKTGELFF
-,TRBJ1-1,TRBV11-3,14,once,TGTGCCAGCAGCTTGGGGGGGCGGAACACTGAAGCTTTCTTT,CASSLGGRNTEAFF
-,TRBJ1-2,TRBV6-6,14,-,TGTGCCAGCAGTTACTCGGGACCCATGGGGGGCTACACCTTC,CASSYSGPMGGYTF
-,TRBJ1-5,TRBV7-2,12,-,TGTGCCAGCAGCCAGGACTGGCAGCCCCAGCATTTT,CASSQDWQPQHF
-,TRBJ2-1,TRBV6-4,13,-,TGTGCCAGCAGTGGTGAGGTAGGGGGTGAGCAGTTCTTC,CASSGEVGGEQFF